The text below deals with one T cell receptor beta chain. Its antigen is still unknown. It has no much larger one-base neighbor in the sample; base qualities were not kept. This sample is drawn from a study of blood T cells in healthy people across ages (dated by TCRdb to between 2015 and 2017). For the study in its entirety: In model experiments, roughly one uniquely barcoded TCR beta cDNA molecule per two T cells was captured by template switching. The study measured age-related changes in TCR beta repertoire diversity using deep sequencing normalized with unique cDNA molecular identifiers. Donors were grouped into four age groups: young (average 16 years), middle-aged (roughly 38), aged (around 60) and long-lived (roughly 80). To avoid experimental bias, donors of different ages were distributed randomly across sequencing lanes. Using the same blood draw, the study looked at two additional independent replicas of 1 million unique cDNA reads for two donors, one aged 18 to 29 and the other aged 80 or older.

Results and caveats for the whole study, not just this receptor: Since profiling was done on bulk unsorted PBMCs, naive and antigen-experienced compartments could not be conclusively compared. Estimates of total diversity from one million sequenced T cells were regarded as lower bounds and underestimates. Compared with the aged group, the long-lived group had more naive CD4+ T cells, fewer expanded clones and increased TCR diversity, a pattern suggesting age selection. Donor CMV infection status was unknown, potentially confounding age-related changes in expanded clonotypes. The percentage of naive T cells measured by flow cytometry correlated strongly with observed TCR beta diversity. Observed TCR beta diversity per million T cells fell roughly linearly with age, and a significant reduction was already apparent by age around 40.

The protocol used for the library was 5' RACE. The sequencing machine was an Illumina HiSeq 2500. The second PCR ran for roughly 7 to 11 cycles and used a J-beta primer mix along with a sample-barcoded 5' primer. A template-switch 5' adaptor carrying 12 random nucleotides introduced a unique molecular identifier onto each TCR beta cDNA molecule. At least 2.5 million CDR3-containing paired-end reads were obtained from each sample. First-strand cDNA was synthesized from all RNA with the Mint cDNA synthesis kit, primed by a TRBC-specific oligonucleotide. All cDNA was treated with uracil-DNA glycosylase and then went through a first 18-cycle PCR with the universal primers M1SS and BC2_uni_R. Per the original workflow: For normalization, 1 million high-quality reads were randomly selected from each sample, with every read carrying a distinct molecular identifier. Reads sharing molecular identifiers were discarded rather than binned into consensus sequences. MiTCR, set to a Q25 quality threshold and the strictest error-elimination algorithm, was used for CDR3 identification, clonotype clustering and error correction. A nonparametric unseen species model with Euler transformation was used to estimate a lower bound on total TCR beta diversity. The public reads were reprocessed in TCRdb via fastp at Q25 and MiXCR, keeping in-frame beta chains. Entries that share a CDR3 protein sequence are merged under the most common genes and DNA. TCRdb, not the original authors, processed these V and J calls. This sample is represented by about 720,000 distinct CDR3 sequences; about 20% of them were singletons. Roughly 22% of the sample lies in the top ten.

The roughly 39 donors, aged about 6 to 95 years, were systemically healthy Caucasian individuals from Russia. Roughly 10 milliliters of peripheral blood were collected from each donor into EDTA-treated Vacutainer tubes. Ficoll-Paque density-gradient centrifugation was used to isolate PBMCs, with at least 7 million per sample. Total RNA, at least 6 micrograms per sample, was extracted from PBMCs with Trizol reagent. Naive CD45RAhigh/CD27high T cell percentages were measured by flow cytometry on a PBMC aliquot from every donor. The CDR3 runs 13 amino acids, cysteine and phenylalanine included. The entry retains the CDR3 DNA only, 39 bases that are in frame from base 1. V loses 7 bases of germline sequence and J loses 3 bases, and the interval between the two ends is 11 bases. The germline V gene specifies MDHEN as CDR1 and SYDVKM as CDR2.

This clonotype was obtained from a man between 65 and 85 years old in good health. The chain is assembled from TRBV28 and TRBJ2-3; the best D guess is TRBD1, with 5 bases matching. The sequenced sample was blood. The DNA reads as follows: TGTGCCAGCATCGACAGAGCTACAGATACGCAGTATTTT. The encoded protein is CASIDRATDTQYF.